The 26 T cell receptor beta chains below were found in one sample sequenced in a study of T cells after yellow fever vaccination. TCRdb redid the calling of the 5' RACE reads with MiXCR, one entry per CDR3 protein. In the table there are about 350,000 distinct CDR3 sequences, approximately 10% of which are singletons. Sequencing used PBMCs, obtained on the day of the first yellow fever vaccination. The receptors stem from a man in his late teens or twenties who received the YFV17D yellow fever vaccine.

There are a few counts of this clonotype. The V call is TRBV19, the J call TRBJ1-1, with D perhaps matching TRBD1 (5 bases). Germline values: CDR1 LNHDA, CDR2 SQIVND (reference sequence). The CDR3 runs 11 residues. With 7 bases removed from V and 7 bases from J, the gap between germline ends came to 10 bases. The CDR3 sequence: CASNHRLEAFF. The CDR3, as DNA: TGTGCCAGTAATCACAGGCTTGAAGCTTTCTTT. The full variable domain, with the rest looked up from reference TRBV19 and TRBJ1-1, is DGGITQSPKYLFRKEGQNVTLSCEQNLNHDAMYWYRQDPGQGLRLIYYSQIVNDFQKGDIAEGYSVSREKKESFPLTVTSAQKNPTAFYLCASNHRLEAFFGQGTRLTVV.

This chain uses TRBV9 with TRBJ2-7; 15 bases agree with TRBD2. CDR1 SGDLS and CDR2 YYNGEE come from the germline V gene. Unmatched junction bases numbered 13, after V lost 3 bases and J lost 3 bases. The CDR3 is made up of 19 amino acids. The DNA for the CDR3 is TGTGCCAGCAGCGCCATAAAGGGACTAGCGGGGGGCACCTTCTACGAGCAGTACGTC. Encoded protein: CASSAIKGLAGGTFYEQYV.

This clonotype was seen a few times. This sequence joins TRBV6-5 and TRBJ1-2; D gene uncertain. The CDR3 extends over 13 amino acids. Trimming left V 2 bases short and J 3 bases short, with 7 bases between. Germline assignment: CDR1 MNHEY and CDR2 SVGAGI. As DNA, the CDR3 is TGTGCCAGCAGTTACGCGGGATACTATGGCTACACCTTC. It is translated as CASSYAGYYGYTF.

This chain connects TRBV7-6 to TRBJ1-2; tentatively, D is TRBD1 (5 bases). Trimming took off 5 bases at V and 7 bases at J, with 14 bases between the two ends. Germline values: CDR1 SGHVS, CDR2 FNYEAQ. There are 13 residues in the CDR3. CDR3 in DNA: TGTGCCAGCAGCCTACTGCAGGGTGGTGGCTACACCTTC. Protein sequence: CASSLLQGGGYTF. The full variable domain, completed using reference TRBV7-6 and TRBJ1-2, is GAGVSQSPRYKVTKRGQDVALRCDPISGHVSLYWYRQALGQGPEFLTYFNYEAQQDKSGLPNDRFSAERPEGSISTLTIQRTEQRDSAMYRCASSLLQGGGYTFGSGTRLTVV.

A few counts support this clonotype. The chain's CDR3 is CASSSQGNYEQYV. As DNA, the CDR3 is TGTGCCAGCAGTTCCCAGGGAAACTACGAGCAGTACGTC. The genes are TRBV27 and TRBJ2-7, with a possible D match to TRBD1 (5 bases). The V gene lost 4 bases and the J gene lost 3 bases, with 10 bases spanning the gap. The CDR3 contains 13 residues. From germline, CDR1 is MNHEY and CDR2 SMNVEV (reference sequence).

The chain is built from TRBV7-2 and TRBJ2-1, with 7 positions matching TRBD2. CDR1 is SGHTA, CDR2 FQGNSA, per germline. Germline trimming cut 6 bases from V and 3 bases from J; bases unmatched to any gene: 8. CDR3 length: 15 residues. CDR3 residues: CASSSLGGDYNEQFF. The CDR3, as DNA: TGTGCCAGCAGTTCCCTGGGGGGGGACTACAATGAGCAGTTCTTC. The complete variable domain, with remaining parts taken from reference TRBV7-2 and TRBJ2-1, reads GAGVSQSPSNKVTEKGKDVELRCDPISGHTALYWYRQSLGQGLEFLIYFQGNSAPDKSGLPSDRFSAERTGGSVSTLTIQRTQQEDSAVYLCASSSLGGDYNEQFFGPGTRLTVL.

V and J are TRBV13 and TRBJ1-2, with D perhaps matching TRBD1 (5 bases). This CDR3 has 19 amino acids. V was clipped by 2 bases and J by 4 bases, with 26 bases between them. The germline gives CDR1 PRHDT, CDR2 FYEKMQ (reference sequence). CDR3: CASSLYRKGLHTPIYGYTF. The CDR3 DNA follows: TGTGCCAGCAGCTTATACCGCAAGGGGCTCCACACCCCGATCTATGGCTACACCTTC.

This chain uses TRBV6-5 with TRBJ2-7, with 9 bases matching TRBD2. CDR1 is MNHEY and CDR2 is SVGAGI in the germline V gene. The ends lost 2 bases at V and 3 bases at J; junction bases unmatched: 5. The CDR3 has 15 residues. The CDR3 loop reads CASSYKPSGDYEQYV. Here the CDR3 DNA reads TGTGCCAGCAGTTACAAGCCTAGCGGGGACTACGAGCAGTACGTC.

This clonotype has a handful of counts. The genes are TRBV7-9 and TRBJ1-1; D possibly corresponds to TRBD1 (5 bases). The germline V gene encodes CDR1 SEHNR and CDR2 FQNEAQ (reference sequence). The CDR3 extends over 12 amino acids. V lost 5 bases to trimming and J lost 11 bases, with 15 bases between them. The chain's CDR3 is CASSRDSYGAFF. CDR3 DNA: TGTGCCAGCAGCCGCGACAGTTATGGCGCTTTCTTT.

This clonotype has a handful of counts. The rearrangement joins TRBV7-2 to TRBJ2-7; D possibly uses TRBD1 or TRBD2 (5 bases each). Germline CDR1 reads SGHTA; CDR2 reads FQGNSA. The CDR3 has 15 residues. Trimming removed 3 bases at V and 2 bases at J, with 14 bases between. In DNA, the CDR3 is TGTGCCAGCAGCTTCGGGGCCCGAGTAACCTACGAGCAGTACTTC. Translated, it gives CASSFGARVTYEQYF.

There are a few counts of this clonotype. The J gene is TRBJ2-7, the V gene TRBV20-1; D might be TRBD1 (5 bases). The ends were cut back, 7 bases at V and 7 bases at J, with 17 bases in the middle. The length of the CDR3 is 12 residues. The germline V gene encodes CDR1 DFQATT and CDR2 SNEGSKA (reference sequence). The CDR3 is CSGGPQDREQYF. In DNA, the CDR3 is TGCAGTGGCGGTCCACAGGATAGGGAGCAGTACTTC.

The rearrangement uses TRBV7-8 and TRBJ1-5, with TRBD1 identical over 11 bases. The trim removed 2 bases at V and 0 bases at J, leaving 3 bases unmatched. Germline V gives CDR1 SGHVS, CDR2 FQNEAQ. This CDR3 comprises 17 residues. CDR3 loop: CASSLLGQGVSNQPQHF. DNA of the CDR3: TGTGCCAGCAGCTTATTGGGACAGGGGGTTAGCAATCAGCCCCAGCATTTT.

The gene calls are TRBV15 and TRBJ2-5, with D hard to call. Trimming left V 4 bases short and J 2 bases short, with 8 bases between. The germline V gene has CDR1 LNHNV and CDR2 YYDKDF (reference sequence). This CDR3 comprises 13 residues. CDR3 sequence (DNA): TGTGCCACCAGCACCCCCGGACAAGAGACCCAGTACTTC. It encodes CATSTPGQETQYF. Based on the CDR3 plus reference TRBV15 and TRBJ2-5, the full variable domain is DAMVIQNPRYQVTQFGKPVTLSCSQTLNHNVMYWYQQKSSQAPKLLFHYYDKDFNNEADTPDNFQSRRPNTSFCFLDIRSPGLGDTAMYLCATSTPGQETQYFGPGTRLLVL.

This clonotype has just a few counts. Written as DNA, the CDR3 is TGTGCCAGCAGCCCCGGTCCCCGAGCCCCAGATACGCAGTATTTT. Amino acids: CASSPGPRAPDTQYF. The chain has TRBV7-2 and TRBJ2-3, with D unclear. CDR1 is SGHTA and CDR2 is FQGNSA in the germline V gene. V gave up 5 bases and J gave up 4 bases, with 16 bases separating them. The CDR3 totals 15 residues.

With regard to this clonotype: Germline and junction disagree at one end, which may indicate a read error. The V gene is TRBV7-3, the J gene TRBJ1-1; D gene ambiguous. CDR3 length equals 13 residues. Germline lookup yields CDR1 SGHTA and CDR2 FQGTGA. The CDR3 spells CASRLRAEETAFF. The CDR3 DNA is TGTGCCAGCAGGTTAAGAGCGGAAGAGACCGCTTTCTTT.

In this sample, this clonotype turned up a few times. This chain uses TRBV11-1 with TRBJ2-7; TRBD1 matches 9 bases. The CDR3 is 14 amino acids. J gave up 2 bases and V 5 bases, and 4 bases lay outside the gene matches. Germline loops: CDR1 SGHAT, CDR2 FQDESV (reference sequence). CDR3: CASSRTGEAYEQYV. CDR3 coding DNA: TGTGCCAGCAGCAGGACAGGGGAGGCCTACGAGCAGTACGTC.

There are a few counts of this clonotype. The chain uses TRBV7-8 and TRBJ1-1; TRBD1 agrees at 9 bases. Trimming removed 4 bases from V and 5 bases from J; junction bases left unmatched: 8. Germline V lookup: CDR1 SGHVS, CDR2 FQNEAQ. This CDR3 has 15 residues. CDR3 nucleotide sequence: TGTGCCAGCAGCTCACCTAACAGGGGGCGAACTGAAGCTTTCTTT. Its translation: CASSSPNRGRTEAFF.

The chain's CDR3 is CASSPSGGLGTDTQYF. The CDR3 bases are TGTGCCAGCAGCCCCTCAGGGGGGTTGGGCACAGATACGCAGTATTTT. The chain couples TRBV5-5 to TRBJ2-3; tentative D call: TRBD1 (7 bases). Germline CDR1 and CDR2: SGHKS and YYEKEE (reference sequence). Trimming removed 4 bases at V and 1 base at J, with 16 bases between. This CDR3 is built from 16 residues. Based on the CDR3 plus reference TRBV5-5 and TRBJ2-3, the full variable domain is DAGVTQSPTHLIKTRGQQVTLRCSPISGHKSVSWYQQVLGQGPQFIFQYYEKEERGRGNFPDRFSARQFPNYSSELNVNALLLGDSALYLCASSPSGGLGTDTQYFGPGTRLTVL.

The chain is built from TRBV3-1 and TRBJ2-5; D assignment may be TRBD1 or TRBD2 (6 bases each). Germline-derived CDR1 and CDR2 are LGHDT and YNNKEL (reference sequence). The ends were cut back, 1 base at V and 4 bases at J, with 19 bases in the middle. The CDR3 sequence is 17 residues long. CDR3 DNA sequence: TGTGCCAGCAGCCAAGCTCCCCCGGGGGCCATTCGAGAGACCCAGTACTTC. Amino acids: CASSQAPPGAIRETQYF.

This clonotype was picked up many times. This rearrangement joins TRBV3-1 to TRBJ2-4; D tentatively fits TRBD1 or TRBD2 (5 bases each). Germline V gene data show CDR1 as LGHDT and CDR2 as YNNKEL (reference sequence). The CDR3 contains 15 residues. Deletions cut 4 bases from V and 0 bases from J, with 10 bases between. The CDR3 nucleotides are TGTGCCAGCAGCCGGGGGACGGTAGCCAAAAACATTCAGTACTTC. Its protein product is CASSRGTVAKNIQYF.

This clonotype was recorded at least ten times. This rearrangement joins TRBV12-3 or TRBV12-4 to TRBJ1-5; unclear D gene. V was trimmed by 2 bases and J by 4 bases, leaving 12 bases between them. This CDR3 region has 15 residues. CDR3 nucleotides: TGTGCCAGCAGTTTACAGGCCGGCGGAAATCAGCCCCAGCATTTT. It specifies CASSLQAGGNQPQHF.

The V gene is TRBV7-2, the J gene TRBJ2-3; 11 bases are shared with TRBD2. V lost 4 bases, J lost 5 bases, and 5 bases stayed unmatched. The CDR3 totals 15 residues. In germline, CDR1 is SGHTA, CDR2 FQGNSA. This CDR3 reads CASSSLAGAVDTQYF. In DNA form, the CDR3 reads TGTGCCAGCAGCTCACTAGCGGGGGCCGTAGATACGCAGTATTTT.

In its sample, this clonotype was seen many times. The J gene is TRBJ2-2, the V gene TRBV5-1; perhaps TRBD1 as D (6 bases). Looked up from germline, CDR1 is SGHRS and CDR2 is YFSETQ. The ends were cut back, 2 bases at V and 2 bases at J, with 10 bases in the middle. This CDR3 contains 15 residues. The CDR3 nucleotides are TGCGCCAGCAGCTTCGGTGGGGGCAACACCGGGGAGCTGTTTTTT. This translates into CASSFGGGNTGELFF.

This clonotype was seen many times. The chain combines TRBV12-3 or TRBV12-4 with TRBJ1-1; TRBD1 agrees at 8 bases. This CDR3 comprises 15 residues. The J segment lost 3 bases and the V segment lost 4 bases, leaving 7 bases of the junction unmatched. DNA for the CDR3: TGTGCCAGCAGTTCCATCAGGGGGCGGTACACTGAAGCTTTCTTT. Its translation is CASSSIRGRYTEAFF.

This clonotype was seen only a few times. The chain recombines TRBV20-1 with TRBJ1-6; maybe TRBD1 (6 bases). Trimming stripped 3 bases from V and 10 bases from J, with 13 bases between. Germline V gene sequence: CDR1 DFQATT, CDR2 SNEGSKA (reference sequence). The CDR3 is made up of 13 amino acids. The CDR3 region has the DNA TGCAGTGCTAGCCACTCGGGGGGCTCACCCCTCCACTTT. Amino acids: CSASHSGGSPLHF.

J is TRBJ2-2 and V is TRBV27; perhaps TRBD1 as D (6 bases). Germline V gene data show CDR1 as MNHEY and CDR2 as SMNVEV (reference sequence). Trimming took 2 bases from V and 3 from J, leaving 10 bases between them. This CDR3 is built from 15 residues. Here the CDR3 reads CASSLRDTDTGELFF. The CDR3 DNA sequence: TGTGCCAGCAGTTTAAGGGACACCGACACCGGGGAGCTGTTTTTT.